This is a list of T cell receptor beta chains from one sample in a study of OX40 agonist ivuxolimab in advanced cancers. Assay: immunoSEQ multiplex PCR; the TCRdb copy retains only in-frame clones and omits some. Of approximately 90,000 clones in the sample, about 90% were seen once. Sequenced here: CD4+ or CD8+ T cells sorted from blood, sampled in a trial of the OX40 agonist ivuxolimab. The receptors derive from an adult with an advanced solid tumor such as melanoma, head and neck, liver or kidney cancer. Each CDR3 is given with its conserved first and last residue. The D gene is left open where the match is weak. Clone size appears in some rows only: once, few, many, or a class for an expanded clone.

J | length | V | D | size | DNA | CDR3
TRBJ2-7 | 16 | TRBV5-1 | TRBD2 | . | TGCGCCAGCAGCTTGGGGGCTACCAGCGGGAGAACCGAGCAGTACTTC | CASSLGATSGRTEQYF
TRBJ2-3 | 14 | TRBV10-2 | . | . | TGCGCCAGCAGTCCTACAACTAGCACAGATACGCAGTATTTT | CASSPTTSTDTQYF
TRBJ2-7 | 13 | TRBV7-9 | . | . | TGTGCCAGCAGCTTCCCTATGGGGGTCGAGCAGTACTTC | CASSFPMGVEQYF
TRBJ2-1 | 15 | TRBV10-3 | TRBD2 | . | TGTGCCATCAGCGCACCTAGCGGGAGTGGGAATGAGCAGTTCTTC | CAISAPSGSGNEQFF
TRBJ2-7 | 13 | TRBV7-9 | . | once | TGTGCCAGCAGCTCCTCTCTCTCCTACGAGCAGTACTTC | CASSSSLSYEQYF
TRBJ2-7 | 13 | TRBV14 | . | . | TGTGCCAGCAGCTCTGAAGGGGTCGGAGAGCAGTACTTC | CASSSEGVGEQYF
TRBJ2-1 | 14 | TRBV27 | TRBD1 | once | TGTGCCAGCAGTACAGCAGGGGGTTACAATGAGCAGTTCTTC | CASSTAGGYNEQFF
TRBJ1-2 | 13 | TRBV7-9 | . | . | TGTGCCAGCAGCTCGACAGCGGAATATGGCTACACCTTC | CASSSTAEYGYTF
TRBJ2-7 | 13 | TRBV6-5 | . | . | TGTGCCAGCAGTTACGTTCAGAACTACGAGCAGTACTTC | CASSYVQNYEQYF
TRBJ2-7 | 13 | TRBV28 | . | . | TGTGCCAGCAAAAACTACCAATCCTACGAGCAGTACTTC | CASKNYQSYEQYF
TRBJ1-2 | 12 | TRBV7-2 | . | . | TGTGCCAGCAGCGATACAACCTATGGCTACACCTTC | CASSDTTYGYTF
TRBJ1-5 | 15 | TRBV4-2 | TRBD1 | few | TGTGCCAGCAGCCAAGAACAGGGGGCGAATCAGCCCCAGCATTTT | CASSQEQGANQPQHF
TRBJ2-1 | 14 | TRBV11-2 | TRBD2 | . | TGTGCCAGCAGCCCCCGAGCGGGAGGAAATGAGCAGTTCTTC | CASSPRAGGNEQFF
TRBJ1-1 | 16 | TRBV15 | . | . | TGTGCCACCAGCGGAAGACCGGGAGAAGCGGAAGTTGAAGCTTTCTTT | CATSGRPGEAEVEAFF
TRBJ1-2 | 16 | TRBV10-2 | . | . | TGCGCCAGCAGTGAGTCGGGGATGTTGTGGGGGAATGGCTACACCTTC | CASSESGMLWGNGYTF
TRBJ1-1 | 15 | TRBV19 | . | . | TGTGCCAGTAGTATAATTGCAGGGGCGAACACTGAAGCTTTCTTT | CASSIIAGANTEAFF
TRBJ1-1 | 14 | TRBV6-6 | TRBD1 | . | TGTGCCAGCAGTTACGTCAGGGGGGACACTGAAGCTTTCTTT | CASSYVRGDTEAFF
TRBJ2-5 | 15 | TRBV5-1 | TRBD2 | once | TGCGCCAGCAGCTCCTCGGGAGGGTTTCAAGAGACCCAGTACTTC | CASSSSGGFQETQYF
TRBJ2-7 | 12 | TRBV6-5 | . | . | TGTGCCAGCAACAGTGGATCCGGCGAGCAGTACTTC | CASNSGSGEQYF
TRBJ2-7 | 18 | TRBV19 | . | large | TGTGCCAGTAGTAGTTCCGCCAGTTCAGCCCTAAGCTCCTACGAGCAGTACTTC | CASSSSASSALSSYEQYF
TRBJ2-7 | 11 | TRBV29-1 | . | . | TGCAGCGTTGACAGGTATGGGGAGCAGTACTTC | CSVDRYGEQYF
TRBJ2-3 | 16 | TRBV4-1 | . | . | TGCGCCAGCAGCCAAGGAATGGGAGAGGGCACAGATACGCAGTATTTT | CASSQGMGEGTDTQYF
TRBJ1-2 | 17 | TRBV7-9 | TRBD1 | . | TGTGCCAGCAGATTGGGCTCGGGACAGGGGGGGCCCCATGGCTACACCTTC | CASRLGSGQGGPHGYTF
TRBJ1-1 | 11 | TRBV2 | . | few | TGTGCCAGCAGACAACGGAGTGAAGCTTTCTTT | CASRQRSEAFF
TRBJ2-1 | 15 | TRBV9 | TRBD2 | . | TGTGCCAGCAGCGTAGTGGGCCTGGCGGGAGCTGAGCAGTTCTTC | CASSVVGLAGAEQFF
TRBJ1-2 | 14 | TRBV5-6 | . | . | TGTGCCAGCAGCTTTTGGGGCACGGGATATGGCTACACCTTC | CASSFWGTGYGYTF
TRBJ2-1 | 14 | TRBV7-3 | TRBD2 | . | TGTGCCAGCAGCTTAACTAGCGGGTACAATGAGCAGTTCTTC | CASSLTSGYNEQFF
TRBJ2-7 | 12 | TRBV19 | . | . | TGTGCCAGTAGTATTGACCTACACGAGCAGTACTTC | CASSIDLHEQYF
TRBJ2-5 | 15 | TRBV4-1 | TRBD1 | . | TGCGCCAGCAGCCCACGACAGGGGCACCAAGAGACCCAGTACTTC | CASSPRQGHQETQYF
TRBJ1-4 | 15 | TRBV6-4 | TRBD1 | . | TGTGCCAGCAGTTCCGGACAGGGGCCGGATGAAAAACTGTTTTTT | CASSSGQGPDEKLFF
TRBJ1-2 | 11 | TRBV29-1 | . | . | TGCAGCGTTCCCGCTAACTATGGCTACACCTTC | CSVPANYGYTF
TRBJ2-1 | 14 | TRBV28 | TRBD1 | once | TGTGCCAGCGCCTACAGGGGGGCCTACAATGAGCAGTTCTTC | CASAYRGAYNEQFF
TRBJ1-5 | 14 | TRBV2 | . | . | TGTGCCAGCAGTGCTACAGCCGTCAATCAGCCCCAGCATTTT | CASSATAVNQPQHF
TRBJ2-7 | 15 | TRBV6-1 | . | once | TGTGCCAGCAGTGACCCAAGACAGGACGGCTACGAGCAGTACTTC | CASSDPRQDGYEQYF
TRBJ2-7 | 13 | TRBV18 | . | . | TGTGCCAGCTCACCAGGACAGCAATACGAGCAGTACTTC | CASSPGQQYEQYF
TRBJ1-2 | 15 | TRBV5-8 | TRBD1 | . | TGTGCCAGCAGCTACCGGACAGGGGACGTCTATGGCTACACCTTC | CASSYRTGDVYGYTF
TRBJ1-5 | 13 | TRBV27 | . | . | TGTGCCAGCAGTTCGGGACCGGGGCAGCCCCAGCATTTT | CASSSGPGQPQHF
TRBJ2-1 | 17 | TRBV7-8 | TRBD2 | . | TGTGCCAGCAGCTTCCTAACGGGACTAGCGGGGATGAATGAGCAGTTCTTC | CASSFLTGLAGMNEQFF
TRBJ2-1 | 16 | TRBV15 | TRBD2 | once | TGTGCCACCAGCAGCCCAGCGGGAATCTCCTACAATGAGCAGTTCTTC | CATSSPAGISYNEQFF
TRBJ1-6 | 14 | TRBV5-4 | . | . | TGTGCCAGCAACTTCCGGGACGCCAATTCACCCCTCCACTTT | CASNFRDANSPLHF
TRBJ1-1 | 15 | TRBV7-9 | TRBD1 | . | TGTGCCAGCAGCTCGCCCGGGACAGTGAACACTGAAGCTTTCTTT | CASSSPGTVNTEAFF
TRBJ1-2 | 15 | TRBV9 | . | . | TGTGCCAGCAGCGTAGCGGGGATGACTAACTATGGCTACACCTTC | CASSVAGMTNYGYTF
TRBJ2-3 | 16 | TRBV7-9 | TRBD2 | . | TGTGCCAGCAGCTCCAACCCGGGAGGCGGCACAGATACGCAGTATTTT | CASSSNPGGGTDTQYF
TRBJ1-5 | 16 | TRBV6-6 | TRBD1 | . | TGTGCCAGCAGTTCCAAGAAACAGGGGTCGAGACAGCCCCAGCATTTT | CASSSKKQGSRQPQHF
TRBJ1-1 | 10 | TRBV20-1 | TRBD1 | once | TGCAGTGCTAGGACAGGGTACGCTTTCTTT | CSARTGYAFF
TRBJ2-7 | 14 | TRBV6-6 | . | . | TGTGCCAGCACCTCCCCCCGGATCTCCTACGAGCAGTACTTC | CASTSPRISYEQYF
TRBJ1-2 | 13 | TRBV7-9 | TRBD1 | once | TGTGCCAGCAGCCCAGGGGGCGACTATGGCTACACCTTC | CASSPGGDYGYTF
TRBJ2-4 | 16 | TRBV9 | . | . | TGTGCCAGCAGCGTAGATAGCAGGGTGACCAAAAACATTCAGTACTTC | CASSVDSRVTKNIQYF
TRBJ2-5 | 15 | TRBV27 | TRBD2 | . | TGTGCCAGCAGTTTGGTAGCGGGAGGTGTAGAGACCCAGTACTTC | CASSLVAGGVETQYF
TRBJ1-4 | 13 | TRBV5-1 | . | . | TGCGCCAGCAGCTCACTAGAAAATGAAAAACTGTTTTTT | CASSSLENEKLFF
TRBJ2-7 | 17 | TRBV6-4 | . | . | TGTGCCAGCAGTGACTCGACTCCGGGACAAAAAACCTACGAGCAGTACTTC | CASSDSTPGQKTYEQYF
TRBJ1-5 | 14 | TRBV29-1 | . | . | TGCAGCGTTCTTTCTTCCCAGGGAGGACAGCCCCAGCATTTT | CSVLSSQGGQPQHF
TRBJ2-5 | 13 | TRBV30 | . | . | TGTGCCTGGAGTGTAAGGGTGGGGGAGACCCAGTACTTC | CAWSVRVGETQYF